This TCR beta chain derives from a study of blood T cell repertoires in COVID-19. In the study overall: Nucleic acid was either cDNA or gDNA, and it came from T cells, B-cell-depleted T cells, or PBMCs.

This clone was counted a few times. The V and J ends lost 4 bases and 4 bases respectively, with 13 bases between them. The CDR3 consists of 14 residues. Per the germline V gene, CDR1 is LGHNA and CDR2 is YSLEER. Using immunoSEQ multiplex PCR, the repertoire was profiled, and TCRdb retains in-frame clones only, with some absent. The data hold about 170,000 clones, with about 83% observed a single time. The Seattle patients, enrolled during active infection, were followed longitudinally. This clonotype originated in a woman older than 75 with COVID-19, enrolled during active disease. The V call is TRBV4-3, the J call TRBJ1-2; D may be TRBD1 (5 bases). The sample consisted of peripheral blood. This chain's CDR3 is CASSPLGQGYGYTF. The CDR3 bases are TGCGCCAGCAGCCCTCTCGGGCAGGGCTATGGCTACACCTTC.